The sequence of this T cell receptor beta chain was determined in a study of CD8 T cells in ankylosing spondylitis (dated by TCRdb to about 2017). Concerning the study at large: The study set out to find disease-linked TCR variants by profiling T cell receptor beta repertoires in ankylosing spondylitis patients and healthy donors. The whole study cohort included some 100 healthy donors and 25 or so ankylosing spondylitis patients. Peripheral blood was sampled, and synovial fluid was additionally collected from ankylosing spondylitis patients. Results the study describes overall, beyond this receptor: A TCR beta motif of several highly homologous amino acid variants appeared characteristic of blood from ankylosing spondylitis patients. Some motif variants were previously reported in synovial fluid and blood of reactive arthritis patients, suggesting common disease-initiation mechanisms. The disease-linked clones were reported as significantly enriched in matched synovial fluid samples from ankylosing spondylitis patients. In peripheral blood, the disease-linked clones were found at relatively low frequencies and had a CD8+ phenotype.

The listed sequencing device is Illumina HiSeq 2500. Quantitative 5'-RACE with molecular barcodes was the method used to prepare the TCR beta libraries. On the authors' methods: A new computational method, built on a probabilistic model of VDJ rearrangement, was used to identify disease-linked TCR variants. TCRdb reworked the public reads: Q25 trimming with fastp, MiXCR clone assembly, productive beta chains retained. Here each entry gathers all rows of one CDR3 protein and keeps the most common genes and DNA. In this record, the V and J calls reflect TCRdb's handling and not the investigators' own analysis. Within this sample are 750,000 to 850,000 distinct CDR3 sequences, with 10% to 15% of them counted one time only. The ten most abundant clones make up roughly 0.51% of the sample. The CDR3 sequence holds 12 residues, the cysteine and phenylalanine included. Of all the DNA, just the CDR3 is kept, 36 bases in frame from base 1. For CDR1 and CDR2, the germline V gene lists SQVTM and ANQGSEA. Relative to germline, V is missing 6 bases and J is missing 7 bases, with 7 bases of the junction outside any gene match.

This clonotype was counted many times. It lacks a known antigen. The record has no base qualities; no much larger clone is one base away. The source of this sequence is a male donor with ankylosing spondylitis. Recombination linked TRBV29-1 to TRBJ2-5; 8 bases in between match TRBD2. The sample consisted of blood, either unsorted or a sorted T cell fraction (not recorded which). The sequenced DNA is TGCAGCGTGACGAGCGGGAGCTTGACCCAGTACTTC. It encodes CSVTSGSLTQYF.